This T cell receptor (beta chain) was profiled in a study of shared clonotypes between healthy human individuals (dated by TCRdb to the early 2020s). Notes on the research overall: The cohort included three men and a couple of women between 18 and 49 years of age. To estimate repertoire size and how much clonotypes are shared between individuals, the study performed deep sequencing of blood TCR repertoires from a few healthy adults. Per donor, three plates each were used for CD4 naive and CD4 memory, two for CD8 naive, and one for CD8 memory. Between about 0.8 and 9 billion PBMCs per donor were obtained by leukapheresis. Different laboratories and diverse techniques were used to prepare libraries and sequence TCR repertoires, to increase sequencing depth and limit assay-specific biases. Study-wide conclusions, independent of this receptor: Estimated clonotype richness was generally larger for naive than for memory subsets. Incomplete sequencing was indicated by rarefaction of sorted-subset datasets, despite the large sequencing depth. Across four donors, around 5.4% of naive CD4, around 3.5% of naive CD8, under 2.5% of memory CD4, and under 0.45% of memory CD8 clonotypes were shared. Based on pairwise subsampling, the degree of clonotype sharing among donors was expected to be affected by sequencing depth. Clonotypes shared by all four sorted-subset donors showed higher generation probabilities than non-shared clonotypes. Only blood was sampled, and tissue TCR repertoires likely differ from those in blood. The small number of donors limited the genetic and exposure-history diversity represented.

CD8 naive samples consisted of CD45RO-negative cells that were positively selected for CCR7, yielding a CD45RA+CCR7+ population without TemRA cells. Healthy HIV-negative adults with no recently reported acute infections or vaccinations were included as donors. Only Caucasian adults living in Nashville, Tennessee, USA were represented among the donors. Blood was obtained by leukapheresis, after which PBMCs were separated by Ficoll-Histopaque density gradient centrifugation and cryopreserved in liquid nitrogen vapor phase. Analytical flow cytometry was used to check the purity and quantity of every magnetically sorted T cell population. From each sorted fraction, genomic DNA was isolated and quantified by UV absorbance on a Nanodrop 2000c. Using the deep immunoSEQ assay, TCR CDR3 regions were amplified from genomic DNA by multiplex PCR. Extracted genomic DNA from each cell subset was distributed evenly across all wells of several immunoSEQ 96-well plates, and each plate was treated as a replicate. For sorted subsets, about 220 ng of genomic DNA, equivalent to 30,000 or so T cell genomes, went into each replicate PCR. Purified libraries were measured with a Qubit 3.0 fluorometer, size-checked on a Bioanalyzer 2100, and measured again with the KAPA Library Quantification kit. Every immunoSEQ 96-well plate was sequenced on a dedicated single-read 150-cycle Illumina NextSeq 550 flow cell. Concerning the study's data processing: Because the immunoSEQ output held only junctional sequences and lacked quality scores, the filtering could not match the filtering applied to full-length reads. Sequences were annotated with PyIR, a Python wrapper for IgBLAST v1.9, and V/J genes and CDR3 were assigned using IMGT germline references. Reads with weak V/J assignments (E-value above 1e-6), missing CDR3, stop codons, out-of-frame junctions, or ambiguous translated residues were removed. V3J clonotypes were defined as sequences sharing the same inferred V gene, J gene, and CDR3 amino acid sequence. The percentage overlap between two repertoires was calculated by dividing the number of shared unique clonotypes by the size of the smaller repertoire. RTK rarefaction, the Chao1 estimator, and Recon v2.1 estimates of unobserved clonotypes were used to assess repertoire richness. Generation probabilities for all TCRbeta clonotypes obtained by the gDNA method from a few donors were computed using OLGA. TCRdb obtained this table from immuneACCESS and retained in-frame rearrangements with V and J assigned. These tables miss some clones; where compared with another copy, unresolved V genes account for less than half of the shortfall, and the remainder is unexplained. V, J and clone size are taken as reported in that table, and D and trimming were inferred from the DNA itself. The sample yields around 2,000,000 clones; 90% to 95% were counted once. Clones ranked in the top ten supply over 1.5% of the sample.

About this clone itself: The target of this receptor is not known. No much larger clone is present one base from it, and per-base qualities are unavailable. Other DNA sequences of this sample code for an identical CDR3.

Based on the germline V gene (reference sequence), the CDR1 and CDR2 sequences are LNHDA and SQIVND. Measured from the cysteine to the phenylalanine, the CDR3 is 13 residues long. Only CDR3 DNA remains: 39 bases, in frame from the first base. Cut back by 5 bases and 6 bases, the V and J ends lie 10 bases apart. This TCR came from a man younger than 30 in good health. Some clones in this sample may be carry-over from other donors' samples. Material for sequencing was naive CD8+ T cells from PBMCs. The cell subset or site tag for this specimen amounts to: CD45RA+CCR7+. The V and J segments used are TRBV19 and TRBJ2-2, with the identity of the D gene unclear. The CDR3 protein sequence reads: CASSPGWPGELFF. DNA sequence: TGTGCCAGTAGTCCCGGGTGGCCCGGGGAGCTGTTTTTT.